The present T cell receptor (beta chain) was sequenced within a study of cytomegalovirus exposure and HLA in healthy donors. The validation cohort, a group of 120 subjects, included the donors and was separate from the approximately 670-subject first cohort. The study's findings and limits: Subsequent analysis showed first-cohort TCR clusters tending to co-occur in more than 95 validation repertoires. Rarity characterized most TCR sequences, yet some public TCRs appeared in many donors. CMV antigen specificity of three CMV-associated chains was confirmed in vitro.

Germline V gives CDR1 LNHDA, CDR2 SQIVND (reference sequence). This CDR3 region has 14 residues. The V end lost 6 bases, the J end lost 4 bases, and 15 bases lay between the germline ends. Concerning this clone: Its antigen remains unidentified.

The data were produced by immunoSEQ multiplex PCR, yet TCRdb's version contains in-frame clones alone and is incomplete. The sample has approximately 76,000 clones, approximately 95% seen once; the top ten hold 2% to 2.5%. Specimen: PBMCs. The sequence was collected from a woman between 18 and 29 years old in good health and CMV-seronegative. The chain carries TRBV19 and TRBJ1-2; weak D call: TRBD1 (5 bases). The CDR3 protein is CASSPTGGAYGYTF. The CDR3 DNA reads as TGTGCCAGTAGCCCCACAGGTGGGGCCTATGGCTACACCTTC.